This T cell receptor beta chain was identified during a study of blood T cell repertoires in COVID-19. Only in-frame clones appear in the TCRdb table, and some are missing; sequencing was by immunoSEQ multiplex PCR. The sample includes about 34,000 clones, roughly 88% of them seen just once. The CDR3 spans 13 residues. Germline values: CDR1 SGHVS, CDR2 FQNEAQ. V lost 3 bases and J 5 bases, leaving 10 bases between the germline ends. The clonotype was recovered from an older man with acute or convalescent COVID-19. Sequencing was done on a sample of peripheral blood. The chain has TRBV7-8 and TRBJ2-5, with D tentatively TRBD1 (6 bases). The CDR3 sequence is CASSFRQGETQYF. Here the CDR3 DNA reads TGTGCCAGCAGCTTTAGGCAGGGGGAGACCCAGTACTTC.